This note documents a single T cell receptor beta chain sequence. Its specificity is not known. The source material, RNA transcripts, was used to amplify TCR beta CDR3 regions. First-round RT-PCR of the TCR CDR3 relied on the HTBI primer set. MiXCR, run by TCRdb on the multiplex PCR reads, gives a single entry per CDR3 protein. The repertoire holds around 380,000 distinct CDR3 sequences, with 13% as singletons. The sample belongs to a study of T cells in Graves' hyperthyroidism and ophthalmopathy. Study in general: Specimen type is peripheral blood, collected at initial diagnosis prior to any treatment.

A patient was excluded if there was uncontrolled infection, other autoimmune disease, pregnancy or lactation. Overall study findings and caveats: Progression to ophthalmopathy was predicted a median of 6.5 months early.

Input material: blood. This clonotype was sampled from a man aged 25 to 40 with Graves' hyperthyroidism that later progressed to Graves' ophthalmopathy.

The CDR3 here is CASSLNRGGKYGTDTQYF. CDR3 bases: TGTGCCAGCAGCCTAAACAGGGGAGGTAAATACGGCACAGATACGCAGTATTTT. The chain uses TRBV5-6 and TRBJ2-3; a possible D gene is TRBD1 (7 bases). Germline CDR1 SGHDT, CDR2 YYEEEE. The CDR3 spans 18 residues. V dropped 4 bases and J dropped 1 base, with 22 bases sitting between them.